The T cell receptor beta chain described here comes from a study of cytomegalovirus exposure and HLA in healthy donors. The CDR3 has 15 amino acids. Trimming removed 1 base at V and 2 bases at J, with 11 bases between. Germline V gene sequence: CDR1 MNHEY, CDR2 SVGAGI. Points on this clone: Its specificity is unknown.

Study-wide findings and caveats: In a later analysis, at a false discovery rate of 0.05, approximately 15,000 TCR beta sequences matched HLA alleles. Later work found that TCR association rates differed between HLA loci; DRB1 had the most and HLA-C the fewest. In an earlier analysis, in approximately 630 donors, most V segments appeared productive either ~87% or ~30% of the time.

Primers included in the PCR were 60 Vbeta and 13 Jbeta primers. Profiled with immunoSEQ multiplex PCR; TCRdb holds only in-frame clones, not every one. Recorded for this sample: tens of thousands of clones. The rearrangement links TRBV6-5 to TRBJ1-2; no clear D gene. The sequenced sample was PBMCs. This sequence was found in a male donor in good health and CMV-seropositive. CDR3 sequence reads: CASSYYSPPNYGYTF. The CDR3 DNA follows: TGTGCCAGCAGTTACTACAGCCCCCCCAACTATGGCTACACCTTC.